The 11 T cell receptor beta chains below come from one sample, sequenced in a study of cytomegalovirus exposure and HLA in healthy donors. Data came from immunoSEQ multiplex PCR; TCRdb stores just in-frame clones and leaves some out. Found here are some 110,000 clones, roughly 88% of them singletons; the top ten hold 4% to 6%. Specimen: PBMCs. These receptors all come from a man aged 18 to 30 in good health and CMV-seronegative.

The chain is built from TRBV7-8 and TRBJ2-3; 12 nucleotides agree with TRBD2. J gave up 2 bases and V 5 bases, and 5 bases lay outside the gene matches. The CDR3 runs 16 residues. Germline V lookup: CDR1 SGHVS, CDR2 FQNEAQ. The CDR3 loop reads CASSLGTSGLTDTQYF. The CDR3 bases are TGTGCCAGCAGCCTCGGGACTAGCGGGCTCACAGATACGCAGTATTTT. Filled out from reference TRBV7-8 and TRBJ2-3, the complete variable domain reads GAGVSQSPRYKVAKRGQDVALRCDPISGHVSLFWYQQALGQGPEFLTYFQNEAQLDKSGLPSDRFFAERPEGSVSTLKIQRTQQEDSAVYLCASSLGTSGLTDTQYFGPGTRLTVL.

In its sample, this clone was seen a few times. The gene calls are TRBV5-6 and TRBJ1-6; 9 nucleotides agree with TRBD1. Trimming took 0 bases from V and 8 from J; bases not matched to a gene: 0. The CDR3 runs to 14 residues. Per germline, CDR1 SGHDT and CDR2 YYEEEE. CDR3 sequence reads: CASSLGDRDSPLHF. As DNA, the CDR3 is TGTGCCAGCAGCTTGGGGGACAGGGATTCACCCCTCCACTTT.

V usage is TRBV2 and J usage is TRBJ2-1, with 7 bases matching TRBD2. This CDR3 has 17 amino acids. Germline CDR1 and CDR2: SNHLY and FYNNEI. J was trimmed by 0 bases and V by 6 bases; bases with no gene match: 11. The CDR3 bases are TGTGCCAGCAGCGAATGGAGCGGGGTCCTCTCCTACAATGAGCAGTTCTTC. Translating gives CASSEWSGVLSYNEQFF.

The chain joins TRBV30 to TRBJ2-1, with 14 bases matching TRBD2. This CDR3 has 16 amino acids. V shed 3 bases, J shed 3 bases, and the junction held 4 bases outside the gene matches. Germline CDR1 GTSNPN, CDR2 SVGIG (reference sequence). DNA of the CDR3: TGTGCCTGGAGCGTGACTAGCGGGGGGGTCTACAATGAGCAGTTCTTC. Translation gives CAWSVTSGGVYNEQFF.

The chain is built from TRBV5-1 and TRBJ2-5; D perhaps matches TRBD2 (6 bases). V was pared by 2 bases and J by 2 bases, with 13 bases between. Germline V lookup: CDR1 SGHRS, CDR2 YFSETQ. This CDR3 has 15 residues. The CDR3 region has the DNA TGCGCCAGCAGCTTTGGCGGGGCGGGGCAAGAGACCCAGTACTTC. This translates into CASSFGGAGQETQYF.

This clone was recorded a few times. The chain links TRBV7-9 to TRBJ1-2, with D possibly matching TRBD1 (5 bases). In germline, CDR1 is SEHNR, CDR2 FQNEAQ (reference sequence). CDR3 length equals 14 residues. Trimming stripped 1 base from V and 8 bases from J, with 14 bases between. CDR3 amino acids: CASSLESQAGGYTF. In DNA, the CDR3 is TGTGCCAGCAGCTTAGAGTCGCAAGCAGGGGGCTACACCTTC.

V usage is TRBV6-5 and J usage is TRBJ2-1; 7 bases are shared with TRBD2. J gave up 7 bases and V 7 bases, and 13 bases lay outside the gene matches. Germline CDR1 reads MNHEY; CDR2 reads SVGAGI. This CDR3 region has 15 residues. The CDR3 coding sequence is TGTGCCAGCACCCCCCTGGGGGGAGGGCGGAATGAGCAGTTCTTC. Translation: CASTPLGGGRNEQFF.

This chain uses TRBV19 with TRBJ1-3, with D perhaps matching TRBD1 (5 bases). V lost 6 bases, J lost 0 bases, and 9 bases lay in between. The germline CDR1 and CDR2 sequences are LNHDA and SQIVND (reference sequence). This CDR3 is built from 14 residues. In nucleotides, the CDR3 is TGTGCCAGTAGACCAACAGGCTCTGGAAACACCATATATTTT. The encoded protein is CASRPTGSGNTIYF. Complete variable domain (other parts from reference TRBV19 and TRBJ1-3): DGGITQSPKYLFRKEGQNVTLSCEQNLNHDAMYWYRQDPGQGLRLIYYSQIVNDFQKGDIAEGYSVSREKKESFPLTVTSAQKNPTAFYLCASRPTGSGNTIYFGEGSWLTVV.

This rearrangement joins TRBV19 to TRBJ1-2, with 8 bases fitting TRBD1. V dropped 4 bases and J dropped 2; count of bases not matched to a gene: 3. Germline V gives CDR1 LNHDA, CDR2 SQIVND (reference sequence). The CDR3 is made up of 14 amino acids. The DNA of the CDR3 is TGTGCCAGTAGTAAGGGACAGGCAAACTATGGCTACACCTTC. It encodes CASSKGQANYGYTF. Combining the CDR3 with reference TRBV19 and TRBJ1-2 gives the whole variable domain DGGITQSPKYLFRKEGQNVTLSCEQNLNHDAMYWYRQDPGQGLRLIYYSQIVNDFQKGDIAEGYSVSREKKESFPLTVTSAQKNPTAFYLCASSKGQANYGYTFGSGTRLTVV.

CDR3 region: CASSETSVSYNEQFF. In DNA form, the CDR3 reads TGTGCCAGCAGCGAGACTAGCGTATCCTACAATGAGCAGTTCTTC. This chain links TRBV9 with TRBJ2-1; 8 positions agree with TRBD2. Germline V gives CDR1 SGDLS, CDR2 YYNGEE. CDR3 size: 15 residues. The V and J ends lost 3 bases and 1 base, in that order; junction bases with no gene match: 3.

V is TRBV29-1 and J is TRBJ2-2; 8 positions agree with TRBD1. Germline CDR1 is SQVTM and CDR2 is ANQGSEA. The J segment lost 1 base and the V segment lost 5 bases, leaving 3 bases of the junction unmatched. The CDR3 is made up of 14 amino acids. The CDR3, as DNA: TGCAGCGTTTCCGGGACAGGGAACACCGGGGAGCTGTTTTTT. Translated: CSVSGTGNTGELFF.